These T cell receptor beta chains were read from a single sample in a study of blood T cell repertoires in COVID-19. Profiling relied on immunoSEQ multiplex PCR, and the TCRdb table lists in-frame clones only, not all of them. The sample consists of tens of thousands of clones, roughly 90% of them appearing once. Sequenced: peripheral blood. The receptors here all came from a human donor in a cohort sampled during active COVID-19. The conserved cysteine and the conserved F or W are not part of the CDR3 here.

v_gene	j_gene	CDR3aa
TRBV5-1	TRBJ1-1	ASTPGPGGPMNTEAF
TRBV25-1	TRBJ2-2	ASTSQNTGPPNTGELF
TRBV5-1	TRBJ2-7	ASSFGGVPSYEQY
TRBV7-8	TRBJ1-5	ASSFRGSGDSNQPQH
TRBV5-1	TRBJ1-1	ASSLMGGRGTEAF
TRBV25-1	TRBJ2-3	ASSPPGEDTQY
TRBV5-1	TRBJ2-5	ASSLGTYEETQY
TRBV27	TRBJ2-5	ASSFRRRETQY
TRBV2	TRBJ1-6	ASGTDSSYNSPLH
TRBV13	TRBJ2-7	ASSSTWDSSYEQY
TRBV29-1	TRBJ2-1	SAKTSGVTMRQF
TRBV3-1/TRBV3-2	TRBJ2-2	ASSQAGFGELF
TRBV5-1	TRBJ1-2	ASSLQGENGYT
TRBV6-2/TRBV6-3	TRBJ1-5	ASSSEALSNQPQH
TRBV12-3/TRBV12-4	TRBJ2-5	ASSFYQETQY
TRBV5-4	TRBJ2-2	ASSLALAGVTGELF
TRBV24-1	TRBJ2-2	ATGGGGDRGNTGELF
TRBV9	TRBJ2-3	ASSLIGGADTQY
TRBV9	TRBJ1-3	ASSAAGVGNTIY
TRBV5-4	TRBJ1-2	ASSLKGQNYGYT
TRBV25-1	TRBJ1-4	ASSVPGTANEKLF
TRBV27	TRBJ1-1	ASSLTGWGDTEAF
TRBV18	TRBJ2-7	ASSPGAGQSYEQY
TRBV19	TRBJ2-6	ASSPHRGSGANVLT
TRBV30	TRBJ1-3	AWSVGTGKILGTIY
TRBV29-1	TRBJ2-1	SVAGGRSYNEQF
TRBV9	TRBJ1-4	ASSVGGGSTNEKLF
TRBV19	TRBJ1-2	ASRAGLRAYGYT
TRBV12-5	TRBJ1-6	ASGIRTESNSPLH
TRBV5-4	TRBJ2-3	ASSLMETIGGSQY
TRBV28	TRBJ1-2	ASGPTTGAYGYT
TRBV10-3	TRBJ1-1	AITNQGNTEAF
TRBV6-2/TRBV6-3	TRBJ2-7	ASSPQGARYEQY
TRBV7-2	TRBJ2-2	ASSLWRSTTGELF
TRBV11-3	TRBJ2-1	ASSFFSGLAAREEQF
TRBV3-1/TRBV3-2	TRBJ2-3	ASSQVSGRGTQY
TRBV10-3	TRBJ1-6	AISGDRERLPLH
TRBV4-1	TRBJ1-6	ASSQDLRTGDNSPLH
TRBV19	TRBJ1-1	ASTHYGTEAF
TRBV28	TRBJ2-1	ASSLSLAGYNEQF
TRBV27	TRBJ2-1	ASSLGASGRVGNEQF
TRBV12-3/TRBV12-4	TRBJ2-7	ASSLHGQGEQY
TRBV5-1	TRBJ2-4	ASSRDSFRAIAKNIQY
TRBV19	TRBJ1-2	ASSISPGTGLGGYGYT
TRBV5-1	TRBJ1-5	ASSRDGSDQPQH
TRBV5-6	TRBJ1-6	ASSLVQGRNSPLH
TRBV3-1/TRBV3-2	TRBJ1-2	ASSFDREKSGYT
TRBV7-9	TRBJ2-7	ASSSGSPPYEQY
TRBV4-1	TRBJ2-5	ASSLQGAQETQY
TRBV4-1	TRBJ2-2	ASSQAGGGIGTGELF
TRBV4-3	TRBJ2-5	ASSQQVQETQY
TRBV11-1	TRBJ1-6	ASSSRGSPLH
TRBV7-2	TRBJ2-1	ASSLTSGGRSSYNEQF
TRBV7-8	TRBJ1-2	ASRLDLNYGYT
TRBV10-3	TRBJ1-5	AISESGQSNQPQH
TRBV19	TRBJ2-7	ASSTRQGALYEQY
TRBV28	TRBJ2-3	AILPWGGTDTQY